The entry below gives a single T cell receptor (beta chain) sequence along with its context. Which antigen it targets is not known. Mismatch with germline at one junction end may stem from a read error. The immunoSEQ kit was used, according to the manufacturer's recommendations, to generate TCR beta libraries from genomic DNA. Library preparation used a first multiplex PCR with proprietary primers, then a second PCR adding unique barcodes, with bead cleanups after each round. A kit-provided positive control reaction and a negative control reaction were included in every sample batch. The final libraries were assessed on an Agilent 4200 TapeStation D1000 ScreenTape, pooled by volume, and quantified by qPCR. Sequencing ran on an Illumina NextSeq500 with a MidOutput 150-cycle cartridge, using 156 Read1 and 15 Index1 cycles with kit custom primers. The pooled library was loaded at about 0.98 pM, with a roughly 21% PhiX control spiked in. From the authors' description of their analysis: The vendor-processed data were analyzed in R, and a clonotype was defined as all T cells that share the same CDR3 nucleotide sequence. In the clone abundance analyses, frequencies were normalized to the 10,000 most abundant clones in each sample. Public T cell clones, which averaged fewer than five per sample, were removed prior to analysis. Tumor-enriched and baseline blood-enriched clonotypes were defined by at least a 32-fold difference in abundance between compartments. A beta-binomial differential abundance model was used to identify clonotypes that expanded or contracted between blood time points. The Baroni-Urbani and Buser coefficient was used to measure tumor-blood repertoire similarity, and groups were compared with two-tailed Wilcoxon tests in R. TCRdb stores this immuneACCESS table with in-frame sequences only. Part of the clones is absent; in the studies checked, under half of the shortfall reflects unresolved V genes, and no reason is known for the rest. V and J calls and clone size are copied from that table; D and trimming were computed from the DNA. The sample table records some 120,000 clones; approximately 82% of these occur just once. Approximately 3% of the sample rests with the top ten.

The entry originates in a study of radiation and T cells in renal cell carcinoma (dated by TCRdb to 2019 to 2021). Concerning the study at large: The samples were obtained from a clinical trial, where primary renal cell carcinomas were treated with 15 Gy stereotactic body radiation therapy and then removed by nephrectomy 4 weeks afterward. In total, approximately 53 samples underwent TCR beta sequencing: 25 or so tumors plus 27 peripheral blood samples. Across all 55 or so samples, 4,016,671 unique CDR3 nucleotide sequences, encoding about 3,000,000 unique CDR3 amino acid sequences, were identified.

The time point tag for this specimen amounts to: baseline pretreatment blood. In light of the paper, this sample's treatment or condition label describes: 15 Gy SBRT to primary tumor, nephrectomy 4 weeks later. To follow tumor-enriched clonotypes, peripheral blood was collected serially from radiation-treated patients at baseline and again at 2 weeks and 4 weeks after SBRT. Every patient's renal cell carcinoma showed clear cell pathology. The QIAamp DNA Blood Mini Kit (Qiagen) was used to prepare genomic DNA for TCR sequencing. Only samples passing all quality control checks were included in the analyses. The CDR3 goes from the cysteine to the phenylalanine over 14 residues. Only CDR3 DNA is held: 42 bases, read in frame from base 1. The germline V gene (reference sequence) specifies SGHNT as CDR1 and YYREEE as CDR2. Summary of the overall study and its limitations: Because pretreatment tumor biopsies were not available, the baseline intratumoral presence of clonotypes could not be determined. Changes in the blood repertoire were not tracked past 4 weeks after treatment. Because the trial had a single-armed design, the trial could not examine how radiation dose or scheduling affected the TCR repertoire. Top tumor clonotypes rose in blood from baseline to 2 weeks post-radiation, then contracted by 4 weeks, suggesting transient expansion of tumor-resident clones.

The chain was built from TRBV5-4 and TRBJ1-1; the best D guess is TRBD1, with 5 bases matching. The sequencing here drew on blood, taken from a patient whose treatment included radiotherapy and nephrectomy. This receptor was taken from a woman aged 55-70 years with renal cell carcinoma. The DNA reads TGTGCCAGCAGCCAAGTCATAACCGCCGAGAGGACATCTTTT. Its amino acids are CASSQVITAERTSF.